The 5 T cell receptor beta chains presented below share a single source sample, sequenced in a study of cytomegalovirus exposure and HLA in healthy donors. PCR amplification relied on 60 Vbeta primers (plus 13 Jbeta primers). The repertoire was sequenced with immunoSEQ multiplex PCR; TCRdb's copy has only in-frame clones and lacks some. In the table there are under 120,000 clones, 60% to 75% of which are singletons. Specimen: PBMCs. Every receptor here comes from a man in his forties in good health and CMV-seropositive.

This rearrangement joins TRBV4-1 to TRBJ2-3; 8 positions agree with TRBD2. CDR1 MGHRA and CDR2 YSYEKL come from the germline V gene. V dropped 1 base and J dropped 0; count of bases not matched to a gene: 3. The CDR3 consists of 16 residues. The CDR3 sequence is CASSQAGTSSTDTQYF. CDR3 in DNA: TGCGCCAGCAGCCAAGCCGGGACTAGTAGCACAGATACGCAGTATTTT.

CDR3 DNA: TGTGCCAGTACCCTTAGCGCCAGACACCCCGGGGAGCTGTTTTTT. As protein: CASTLSARHPGELFF. The genes are TRBV19 and TRBJ2-2; D perhaps matches TRBD2 (5 bases). Germline V lookup: CDR1 LNHDA, CDR2 SQIVND (reference sequence). CDR3 length: 15 residues. Between the trimmed V and J ends, which lost 7 bases and 6 bases, there was a span of 18 bases.

A remark on this clone: The junction and the germline gene differ at one end; a read error may be behind it. V gene TRBV4-2 combines with J gene TRBJ2-3; 11 nucleotides agree with TRBD2. CDR1 and CDR2 from the germline V gene are LGHNA and YNFKEQ. The CDR3 spans 16 residues. CDR3 amino acids: CASSRDSGRAGDTQCF. The CDR3 DNA reads TGTGCCAGCAGCCGCGATAGCGGGAGGGCCGGAGATACGCAGTGTTTT.

The chain recombines TRBV27 with TRBJ1-1, with a possible D match to TRBD1 (5 bases). The germline V gene has CDR1 MNHEY and CDR2 SMNVEV (reference sequence). The CDR3 spans 13 residues. V lost 4 bases to trimming and J lost 7 bases, with 13 bases between them. CDR3 region: CASSSYARGEAFF. The CDR3, as DNA: TGTGCCAGCAGTTCCTATGCTAGGGGTGAAGCTTTCTTT.

In DNA, the CDR3 is TGTGCCAGCAGCTTTGATCGCAGTAAGAAAGTAAGACTTCGCGGCACTGAAGCTTTCTTT. Protein product: CASSFDRSKKVRLRGTEAFF. J is TRBJ1-1 and V is TRBV12-1. TRBV12-1 is tagged as a pseudogene. CDR3 length equals 20 residues.